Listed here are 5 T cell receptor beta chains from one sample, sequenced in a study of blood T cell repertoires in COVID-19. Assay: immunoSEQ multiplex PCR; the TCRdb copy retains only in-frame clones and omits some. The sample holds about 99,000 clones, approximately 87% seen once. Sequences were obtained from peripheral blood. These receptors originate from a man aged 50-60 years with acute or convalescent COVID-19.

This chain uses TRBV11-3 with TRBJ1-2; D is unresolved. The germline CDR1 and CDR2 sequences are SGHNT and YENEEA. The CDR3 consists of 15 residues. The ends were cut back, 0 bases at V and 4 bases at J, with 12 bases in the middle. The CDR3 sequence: CASSLDAGRTYGYTF. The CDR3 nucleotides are TGTGCCAGCAGCTTAGATGCGGGCAGGACCTATGGCTACACCTTC.

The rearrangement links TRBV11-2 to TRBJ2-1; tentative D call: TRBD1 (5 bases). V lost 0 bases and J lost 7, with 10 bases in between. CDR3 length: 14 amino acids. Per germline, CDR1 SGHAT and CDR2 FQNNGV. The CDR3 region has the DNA TGTGCCAGCAGCTTAGACAGGGTAAGAAATGAGCAGTTCTTC. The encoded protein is CASSLDRVRNEQFF.

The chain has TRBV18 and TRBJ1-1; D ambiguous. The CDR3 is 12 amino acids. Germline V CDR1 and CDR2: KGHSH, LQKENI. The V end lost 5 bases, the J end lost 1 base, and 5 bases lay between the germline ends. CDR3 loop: CASSNTNTEAFF. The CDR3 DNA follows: TGTGCCAGCTCAAACACGAACACTGAAGCTTTCTTT.

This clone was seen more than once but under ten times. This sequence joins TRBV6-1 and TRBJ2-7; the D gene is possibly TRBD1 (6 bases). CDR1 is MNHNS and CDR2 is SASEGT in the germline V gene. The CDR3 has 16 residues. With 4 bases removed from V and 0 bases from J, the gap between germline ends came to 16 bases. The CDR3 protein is CASSAYRETSSYEQYF. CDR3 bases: TGTGCCAGCAGTGCATACAGGGAGACCAGCTCCTACGAGCAGTACTTC.

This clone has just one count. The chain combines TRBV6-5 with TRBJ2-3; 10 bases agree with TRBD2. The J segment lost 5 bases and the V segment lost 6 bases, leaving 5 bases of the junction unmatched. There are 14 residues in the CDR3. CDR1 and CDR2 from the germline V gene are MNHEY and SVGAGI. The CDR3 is CASSQREGLDTQYF. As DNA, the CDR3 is TGTGCCAGCAGCCAGCGGGAGGGCCTAGATACGCAGTATTTT.